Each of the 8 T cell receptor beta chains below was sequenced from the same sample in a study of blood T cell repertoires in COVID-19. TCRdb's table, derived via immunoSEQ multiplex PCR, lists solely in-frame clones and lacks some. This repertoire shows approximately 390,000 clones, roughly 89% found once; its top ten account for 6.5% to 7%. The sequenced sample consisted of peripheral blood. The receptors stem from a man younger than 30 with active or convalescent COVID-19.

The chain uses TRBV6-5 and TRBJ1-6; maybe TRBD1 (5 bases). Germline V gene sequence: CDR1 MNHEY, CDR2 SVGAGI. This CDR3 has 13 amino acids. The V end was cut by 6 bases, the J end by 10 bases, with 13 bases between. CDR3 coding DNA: TGTGCCAGCAGCCAGGGAGGCCACTCACCCCTCCACTTT. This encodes CASSQGGHSPLHF.

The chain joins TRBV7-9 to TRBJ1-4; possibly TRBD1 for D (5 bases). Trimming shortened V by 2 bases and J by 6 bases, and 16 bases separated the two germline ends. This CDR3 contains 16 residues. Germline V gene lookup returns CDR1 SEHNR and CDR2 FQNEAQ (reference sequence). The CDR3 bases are TGTGCCAGCAGCTTACGGGCAGGGCTCTCGGATGAAAAACTGTTTTTT. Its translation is CASSLRAGLSDEKLFF.

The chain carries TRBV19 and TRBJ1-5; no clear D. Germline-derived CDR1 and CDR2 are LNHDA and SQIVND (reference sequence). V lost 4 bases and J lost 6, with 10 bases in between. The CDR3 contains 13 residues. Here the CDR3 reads CASSTALVQPQHF. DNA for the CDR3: TGTGCCAGTAGTACCGCCCTAGTTCAGCCCCAGCATTTT.

DNA for the CDR3: TGTGCCAGCAGCCAAGCCGGACAGGGAACAGATACGCAGTATTTT. Its translation: CASSQAGQGTDTQYF. V usage is TRBV3-1 (or the pseudogene TRBV3-2) and J usage is TRBJ2-3; 8 bases are shared with TRBD1. V lost 1 base, J lost 3 bases, and 3 bases stayed unmatched. The CDR3 spans 15 residues. CDR1 and CDR2 from the germline V gene are LGHDT and YNNKEL (reference sequence).

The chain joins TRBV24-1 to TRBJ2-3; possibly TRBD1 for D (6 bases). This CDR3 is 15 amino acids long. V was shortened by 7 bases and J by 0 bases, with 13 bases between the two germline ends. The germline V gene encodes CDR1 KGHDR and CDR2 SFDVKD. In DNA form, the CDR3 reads TGTGCCACCAGCCGGACAGCTGTTAGCACAGATACGCAGTATTTT. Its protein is CATSRTAVSTDTQYF.

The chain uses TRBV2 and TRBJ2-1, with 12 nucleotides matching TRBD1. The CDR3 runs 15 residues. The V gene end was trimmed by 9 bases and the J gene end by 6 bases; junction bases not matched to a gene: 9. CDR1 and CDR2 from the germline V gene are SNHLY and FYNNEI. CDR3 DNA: TGTGCCAGGACGAGGGGACAGGGGGCCGGCAATGAGCAGTTCTTC. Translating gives CARTRGQGAGNEQFF.

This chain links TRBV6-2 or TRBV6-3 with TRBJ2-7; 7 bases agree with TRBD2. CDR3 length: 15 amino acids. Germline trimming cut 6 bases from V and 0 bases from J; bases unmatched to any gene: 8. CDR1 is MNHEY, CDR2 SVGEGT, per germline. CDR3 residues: CASSQREASSYEQYF. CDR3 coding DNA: TGTGCCAGCAGCCAACGGGAGGCTAGCTCCTACGAGCAGTACTTC.

Here the CDR3 DNA reads TGCAGTGGTGACAGGGGAGATACGCAGTATTTT. Its translation is CSGDRGDTQYF. The J gene is TRBJ2-3, the V gene TRBV20-1, with TRBD1 matching over 8 bases. V shed 7 bases and J 5 bases; nucleotides not matched to a gene: 2. This CDR3 contains 11 residues. Germline CDR1 is DFQATT and CDR2 is SNEGSKA (reference sequence).